Below are 12 T cell receptor beta chains sequenced from a single sample in a study of CD8+CD57+ T cells in acquired aplastic anemia. TCR beta VDJ and CDR3 profiling used genomic DNA as template. TCRdb redid the calling of the reads with MiXCR, one entry per CDR3 protein. The repertoire holds 60,000 to 75,000 distinct CDR3 sequences, with roughly 54% as singletons. Material: sorted CD4+, CD8+, or CD8+CD57+ T cells (not recorded which) from PBMCs. These receptors originate from a human donor in good health, serving as a control.

To note about this clonotype: A much larger clone sits a single nucleotide away, making a read error possible. The chain uses TRBV30 and TRBJ1-5; 8 nucleotides align to TRBD1. The length of the CDR3 is 14 residues. The germline V gene encodes CDR1 GTSNPN and CDR2 SVGIG (reference sequence). Trimming cost V 8 bases and J 4 bases; bases outside gene matches: 10. Here the CDR3 DNA reads TGTGCCCGGGCCCCCGACAGGGGTAATCAGCCCCAGCATTTT. Translating gives CARAPDRGNQPQHF.

This clonotype was observed many times. The chain couples TRBV6-1 to TRBJ1-2, with 8 bases identical to TRBD1. Germline CDR1 is MNHNS and CDR2 is SASEGT. The CDR3 runs to 14 residues. The ends lost 7 bases at V and 8 bases at J; junction bases unmatched: 12. The CDR3 sequence is CASKDREGVGGYTF. The DNA for the CDR3 is TGTGCCAGCAAGGACAGGGAAGGAGTGGGCGGCTACACCTTC.

V is TRBV6-1 and J is TRBJ1-5; 10 nucleotides match TRBD1. The CDR3 sequence is 17 residues long. Germline V gene sequence: CDR1 MNHNS, CDR2 SASEGT. The V segment lost 7 bases and the J segment 1 base; nucleotides outside the gene matches: 10. The CDR3 region is CASNRDRGIWSNQPQHF. Here the CDR3 DNA reads TGTGCCAGCAATCGGGACAGGGGAATTTGGAGCAATCAGCCCCAGCATTTT.

The gene calls are TRBV7-8 and TRBJ1-1, with D possibly being TRBD1 (5 bases). Germline CDR1 reads SGHVS; CDR2 reads FQNEAQ. The CDR3 is 13 amino acids. Deletions cut 7 bases from V and 3 bases from J, with 12 bases between. The CDR3 region has the DNA TGTGCCAGCACGAGTTTCAGGGACACTGAAGCTTTCTTT. It encodes CASTSFRDTEAFF.

The CDR3 region has the DNA TGTGCCAGCAGTGTATCAGGACAGATAAACACTGAAGCTTTCTTT. This codes for CASSVSGQINTEAFF. V is TRBV2 and J is TRBJ1-1; D might be TRBD1 (6 bases). CDR3 length equals 15 residues. CDR1 is SNHLY, CDR2 FYNNEI, per germline. V was cut by 4 bases and J by 2 bases, with 14 bases left in between. Using reference TRBV2 and TRBJ1-1 for the parts outside the CDR3, the full variable domain is EPEVTQTPSHQVTQMGQEVILRCVPISNHLYFYWYRQILGQKVEFLVSFYNNEISEKSEIFDDQFSVERPDGSNFTLKIRSTKLEDSAMYFCASSVSGQINTEAFFGQGTRLTVV.

This clonotype came up a few times. This chain uses TRBV6-1 with TRBJ1-5; possibly TRBD1 for D (5 bases). V lost 5 bases to trimming and J lost 0 bases, with 14 bases between them. The CDR3 has 16 amino acids. Looked up from germline, CDR1 is MNHNS and CDR2 is SASEGT. The CDR3 spells CASSPSGPDSNQPQHF. The CDR3 DNA reads as TGTGCCAGCAGTCCTTCGGGGCCAGATAGCAATCAGCCCCAGCATTTT.

The CDR3 loop is CASSLATGRDRGQPQHF. For the CDR3, the DNA is TGTGCCAGCAGCTTGGCCACAGGGAGGGACAGGGGTCAGCCCCAGCATTTT. The chain employs TRBV5-4 and TRBJ1-5; 10 bases match TRBD1. Germline lookup yields CDR1 SGHNT and CDR2 YYREEE (reference sequence). CDR3 size: 17 residues. Trimming took 0 bases from V and 6 from J; bases not matched to a gene: 9.

This clonotype was recorded many times. The V and J genes are TRBV7-9 and TRBJ1-2, with D maybe TRBD1 (6 bases). From germline, CDR1 is SEHNR and CDR2 FQNEAQ (reference sequence). V was clipped by 1 base and J by 5 bases, with 14 bases between them. This CDR3 has 15 amino acids. CDR3 nucleotide sequence: TGTGCCAGCAGCTTAGGGTTTGCAGGGGCTTATGGCTACACCTTC. It encodes CASSLGFAGAYGYTF.

Concerning this clonotype itself: No conserved phenylalanine or tryptophan ends this CDR3, so it is likely a read error. Because the CDR3's place on the DNA is in doubt, the DNA is left out and the CDR3 is given as listed by TCRdb. This chain links TRBV7-9 with TRBJ1-6. The CDR3 extends over 8 residues, inclusive of both ends. Germline loops: CDR1 SEHNR, CDR2 FQNEAQ (reference sequence). The CDR3 sequence: CASSLGLT.

By share of the sample, this clonotype is medium-sized (0.01 to 0.1%). The genes are TRBV7-8 and TRBJ1-2; D is uncertain. Between the trimmed V and J ends, which lost 0 bases and 6 bases, there was a span of 11 bases. Germline V gene sequence: CDR1 SGHVS, CDR2 FQNEAQ. The length of the CDR3 is 14 residues. The chain's CDR3 is CASSLAVQANGYTF. CDR3 DNA: TGTGCCAGCAGCTTAGCTGTTCAGGCTAATGGCTACACCTTC.

The chain carries TRBV2 and TRBJ2-2; maybe TRBD1 (7 bases). With 10 bases removed from V and 6 bases from J, the gap between germline ends came to 18 bases. Germline-derived CDR1 and CDR2 are SNHLY and FYNNEI. The CDR3 has 14 amino acids. The CDR3 loop reads CAITVAGGSGELFF. DNA for the CDR3: TGTGCCATCACGGTGGCAGGGGGGTCCGGGGAGCTGTTTTTT.

The CDR3 DNA is TGTGCCAGTAGTATACCACCTGCGACCGGAGGACAGGGAGACACTGAAGCTTTCTTT. Translating gives CASSIPPATGGQGDTEAFF. The V call is TRBV19, the J call TRBJ1-1; the match to TRBD1 covers 8 bases. J lost 3 bases, V lost 2 bases, and 17 bases had no gene match. This CDR3 is built from 19 residues. Looked up from germline, CDR1 is LNHDA and CDR2 is SQIVND (reference sequence).